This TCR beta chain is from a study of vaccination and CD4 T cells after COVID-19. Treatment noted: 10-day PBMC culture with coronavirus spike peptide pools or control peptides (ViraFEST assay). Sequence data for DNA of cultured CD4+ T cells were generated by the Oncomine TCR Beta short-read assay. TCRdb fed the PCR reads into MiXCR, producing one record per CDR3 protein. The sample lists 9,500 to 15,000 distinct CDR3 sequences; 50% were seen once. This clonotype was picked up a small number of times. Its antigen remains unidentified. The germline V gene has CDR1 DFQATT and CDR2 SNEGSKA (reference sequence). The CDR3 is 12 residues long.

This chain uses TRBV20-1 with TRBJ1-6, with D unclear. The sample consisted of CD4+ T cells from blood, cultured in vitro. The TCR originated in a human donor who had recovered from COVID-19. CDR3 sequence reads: CAAGLGNSPLHF. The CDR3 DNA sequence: TGCGCGGCCGGGCTAGGAAATTCACCCCTCCACTTT.